This TCR beta chain was retrieved from a study of OX40 agonist ivuxolimab in advanced cancers. Study-level information: Ivuxolimab, an agonistic anti-OX40 (CD134) antibody, was given to patients. From roughly 20 to 90 years was the age range, with a mean of around 54 years, and around 80% were male. Study-level points and caveats: CD4+ T cells averaged fewer expanded clones than CD8+ T cells.

People who had autoimmune disease history or systemic immunosuppression were excluded. This clone has only a few counts. Its antigen is undetermined. The CDR3 is 14 amino acids. Between the trimmed V and J ends, which lost 5 bases and 5 bases, there was a span of 15 bases. Germline lookup yields CDR1 SGHTA and CDR2 FQGNSA. The assay was immunoSEQ multiplex PCR, and TCRdb's table has in-frame clones only and misses some. The data show about 38,000 clones, roughly 80% seen once. The rearrangement uses TRBV7-2 and TRBJ1-1; D might be TRBD1 (6 bases). This TCR was recovered from an adult with an advanced solid tumor such as melanoma, head and neck, liver or kidney cancer. Sequences were derived from CD4+ or CD8+ T cells sorted from blood, sampled in a trial of the OX40 agonist ivuxolimab. CDR3 amino acids: CASSPFQGRTEAFF. The CDR3 DNA reads as TGTGCCAGCAGCCCCTTCCAGGGGCGGACTGAAGCTTTCTTT.